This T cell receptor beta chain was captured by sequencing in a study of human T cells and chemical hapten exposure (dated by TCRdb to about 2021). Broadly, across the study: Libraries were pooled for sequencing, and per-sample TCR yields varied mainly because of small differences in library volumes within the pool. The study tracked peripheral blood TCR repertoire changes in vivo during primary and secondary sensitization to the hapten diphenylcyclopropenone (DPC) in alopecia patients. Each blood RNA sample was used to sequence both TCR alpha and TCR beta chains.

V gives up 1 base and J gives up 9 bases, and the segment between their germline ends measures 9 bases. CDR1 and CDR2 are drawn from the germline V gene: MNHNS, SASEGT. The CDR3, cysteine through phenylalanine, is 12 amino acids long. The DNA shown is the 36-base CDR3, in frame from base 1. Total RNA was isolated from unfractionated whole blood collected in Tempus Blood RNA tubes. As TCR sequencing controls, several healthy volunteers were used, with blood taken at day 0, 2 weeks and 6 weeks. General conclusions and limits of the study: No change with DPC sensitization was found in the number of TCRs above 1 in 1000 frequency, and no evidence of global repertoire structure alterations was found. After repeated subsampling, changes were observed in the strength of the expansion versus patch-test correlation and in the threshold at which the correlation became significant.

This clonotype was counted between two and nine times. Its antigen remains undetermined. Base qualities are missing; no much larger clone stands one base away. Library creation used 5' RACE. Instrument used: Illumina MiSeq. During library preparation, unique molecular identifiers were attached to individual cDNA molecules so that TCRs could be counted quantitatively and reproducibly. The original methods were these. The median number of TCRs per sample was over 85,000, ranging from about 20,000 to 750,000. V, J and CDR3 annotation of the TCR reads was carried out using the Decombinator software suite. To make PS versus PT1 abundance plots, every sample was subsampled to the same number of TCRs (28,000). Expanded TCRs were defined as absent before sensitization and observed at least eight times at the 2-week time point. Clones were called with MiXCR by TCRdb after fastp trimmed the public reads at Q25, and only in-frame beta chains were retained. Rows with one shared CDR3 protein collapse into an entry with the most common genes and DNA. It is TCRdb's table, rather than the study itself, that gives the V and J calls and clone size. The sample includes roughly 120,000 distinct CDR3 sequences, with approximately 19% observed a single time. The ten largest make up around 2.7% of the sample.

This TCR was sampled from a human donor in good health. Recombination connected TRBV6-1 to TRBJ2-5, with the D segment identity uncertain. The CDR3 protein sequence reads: CASSEVARAQYF. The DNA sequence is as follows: TGTGCCAGCAGTGAAGTGGCGCGTGCCCAGTACTTC.